This entry lists 23 T cell receptor beta chains sequenced from one sample in a study of blood T cell repertoires in COVID-19. Sequenced by immunoSEQ multiplex PCR; TCRdb stores in-frame clones only, minus some. Here the sample spans some 180,000 clones, approximately 90% being singletons. Sample: peripheral blood. These receptors originate from a middle-aged man who had recovered from COVID-19.

The chain carries TRBV9 and TRBJ2-5, with 7 bases matching TRBD1. There are 16 residues in the CDR3. Per germline, CDR1 SGDLS and CDR2 YYNGEE. After removal of 3 bases from V and 2 bases from J, the junction contained 10 bases not matched to a gene. CDR3 nucleotide sequence: TGTGCCAGCAGCGCCAATCGGGACAGCCTACAAGAGACCCAGTACTTC. Amino acids: CASSANRDSLQETQYF.

The chain combines TRBV4-3 with TRBJ2-7, with TRBD2 identical over 9 bases. The CDR3 loop spans 14 amino acids. Germline loops: CDR1 LGHNA, CDR2 YSLEER. The junction had 4 bases not matched to a gene; V was cut back by 0 bases and J by 7 bases. In DNA form, the CDR3 reads TGCGCCAGCAGCCAAGAGGGACTAGCAGGGGAGCAGTACTTC. Translated, it gives CASSQEGLAGEQYF.

The V call is TRBV18, the J call TRBJ1-1; 10 nucleotides agree with TRBD1. The CDR3 is 14 amino acids. The V and J ends lost 4 bases and 6 bases, in that order; junction bases with no gene match: 5. CDR1 and CDR2 from the germline V gene are KGHSH and LQKENI. CDR3 DNA sequence: TGTGCCAGCTCACTCCAGACAGGGGGCTCTGAAGCTTTCTTT. It encodes CASSLQTGGSEAFF.

The chain joins TRBV27 to TRBJ2-5, with TRBD2 identical over 10 bases. The CDR3 is 17 amino acids. The germline V gene has CDR1 MNHEY and CDR2 SMNVEV (reference sequence). Germline trimming cut 5 bases from V and 2 bases from J; bases unmatched to any gene: 11. CDR3 amino acids: CASSQTLAGATQETQYF. The CDR3 DNA reads TGTGCCAGCAGTCAGACTCTAGCGGGGGCCACTCAAGAGACCCAGTACTTC.

The V call is TRBV14, the J call TRBJ1-1, with 7 positions matching TRBD1. Germline V gene sequence: CDR1 SGHDN, CDR2 FVKESK. This CDR3 spans 17 amino acids. Trimming took 5 bases from V and 0 from J; bases not matched to a gene: 12. CDR3 residues: CASSTRQGLGMNTEAFF. The CDR3 DNA sequence: TGTGCCAGCAGCACCCGACAGGGATTGGGCATGAACACTGAAGCTTTCTTT.

This rearrangement joins TRBV7-6 to TRBJ1-2; D unresolved. The V and J ends lost 5 bases and 4 bases respectively, with 11 bases between them. CDR1 and CDR2 from the germline V gene are SGHVS and FNYEAQ. This CDR3 comprises 13 residues. CDR3 sequence (DNA): TGTGCCAGCAGCCCCTTAGAGGCCTATGGCTACACCTTC. Translation gives CASSPLEAYGYTF.

V is TRBV30 and J is TRBJ1-2, with D perhaps matching TRBD1 (6 bases). This CDR3 spans 14 amino acids. Germline CDR1 reads GTSNPN; CDR2 reads SVGIG (reference sequence). V was shortened by 6 bases and J by 7 bases, with 21 bases between the two germline ends. The CDR3 here is CACPRERGKRGYTF. Written as DNA, the CDR3 is TGTGCCTGCCCCCGGGAAAGGGGGAAGCGTGGCTACACCTTC.

J is TRBJ2-5 and V is TRBV25-1; D possibly corresponds to TRBD1 (5 bases). V was pared by 2 bases and J by 5 bases, with 12 bases between. This CDR3 spans 14 amino acids. CDR1 and CDR2 from the germline V gene are MGHDK and SYGVNS. The CDR3 DNA sequence: TGTGCCAGCAGTGAACCCGGTCCAGGGGAGACCCAGTACTTC. It encodes CASSEPGPGETQYF.

The J gene is TRBJ2-7, the V gene TRBV18; 7 bases align to TRBD1. Losses at the gene ends were 1 base for V and 5 bases for J; bases not matched to a gene: 8. This CDR3 spans 15 amino acids. Per the germline V gene, CDR1 is KGHSH and CDR2 is LQKENI. CDR3 region: CASSPQSRGHHEQYF. In DNA form, the CDR3 reads TGTGCCAGCTCACCACAGTCTAGGGGGCACCACGAGCAGTACTTC.

CDR3 sequence (DNA): TGCAGCGTTGGATCCTTGGTTGGCCCCTACGAGCAGTACTTC. Translating it yields CSVGSLVGPYEQYF. This chain links TRBV29-1 with TRBJ2-7; D uncertain. Trimming took 4 bases from V and 2 from J, leaving 15 bases between them. This CDR3 contains 14 residues. The germline V gene encodes CDR1 SQVTM and CDR2 ANQGSEA.

The genes are TRBV4-3 and TRBJ2-3; weak D call: TRBD1 (5 bases). The CDR3 consists of 15 residues. Germline lookup yields CDR1 LGHNA and CDR2 YSLEER. V was cut by 4 bases and J by 2 bases, with 13 bases left in between. This CDR3 reads CASSPSSGATDTQYF. In DNA form, the CDR3 reads TGCGCCAGCAGCCCCTCATCTGGGGCCACAGATACGCAGTATTTT.

The chain joins TRBV6-6 to TRBJ2-2; perhaps TRBD1 as D (5 bases). The V end was cut by 4 bases, the J end by 8 bases, with 11 bases between. This CDR3 region has 13 residues. Per the germline V gene, CDR1 is MNHNY and CDR2 is SVGAGI (reference sequence). The CDR3 sequence is CASSSYRTGELFF. The CDR3 nucleotides read TGTGCCAGCAGTTCTTACAGGACAGGGGAGCTGTTTTTT.

This clone was counted a few times. This chain joins TRBV28 and TRBJ1-1, with no clear D. V was shortened by 5 bases and J by 0 bases, with 10 bases between the two germline ends. The germline V gene encodes CDR1 MDHEN and CDR2 SYDVKM. The CDR3 has 14 residues. In DNA form, the CDR3 reads TGTGCCAGCAGTCTCCTGAGGGTGAACACTGAAGCTTTCTTT. Protein: CASSLLRVNTEAFF. Full variable domain (missing parts from reference TRBV28 and TRBJ1-1): DVKVTQSSRYLVKRTGEKVFLECVQDMDHENMFWYRQDPGLGLRLIYFSYDVKMKEKGDIPEGYSVSREKKERFSLILESASTNQTSMYLCASSLLRVNTEAFFGQGTRLTVV.

The chain uses TRBV6-2 or TRBV6-3 and TRBJ2-7; tentative D call: TRBD2 (6 bases). Per the germline V gene, CDR1 is MNHEY and CDR2 is SVGEGT. V was trimmed by 1 base and J by 0 bases, leaving 13 bases between them. The length of the CDR3 is 16 residues. In DNA, the CDR3 is TGTGCCAGCAGTTACTTGCGGGGCTATCCCTCCTACGAGCAGTACTTC. It is translated as CASSYLRGYPSYEQYF.

The J gene is TRBJ2-7, the V gene TRBV7-2; 11 bases line up with TRBD2. V lost 1 base and J lost 3; bases outside the gene matches: 2. This CDR3 has 15 residues. Germline V gene data show CDR1 as SGHTA and CDR2 as FQGNSA. Written as DNA, the CDR3 is TGTGCCAGCAGCTTAGGCCTAGCGGGGGGCTACGAGCAGTACTTC. Translating gives CASSLGLAGGYEQYF.

The CDR3 nucleotides are TGTGCCAGCAGCTTGGGAGGAGGGGCCGAGCAGTACTTC. The encoded protein is CASSLGGGAEQYF. V gene TRBV5-4 combines with J gene TRBJ2-7; TRBD2 is a possible D gene (6 bases). CDR1 is SGHNT and CDR2 is YYREEE in the germline V gene (reference sequence). The CDR3 totals 13 residues. V was cut by 0 bases and J by 6 bases, with 10 bases left in between.

The chain links TRBV27 to TRBJ2-1; possibly TRBD2 for D (5 bases). Germline V gene sequence: CDR1 MNHEY, CDR2 SMNVEV (reference sequence). V was clipped by 6 bases and J by 2 bases, with 14 bases between them. The CDR3 length is 15 residues. CDR3 DNA: TGTGCCAGCAGCCAAAGACGGGATCCCTACAATGAGCAGTTCTTC. This codes for CASSQRRDPYNEQFF.

The rearrangement uses TRBV7-2 and TRBJ2-1, with 15 bases identical to TRBD2. Germline-derived CDR1 and CDR2 are SGHTA and FQGNSA. V lost 5 bases and J lost 9; bases outside the gene matches: 8. The CDR3 runs to 16 residues. The CDR3 here is CASSEWTSGRAGEQFF. In DNA, the CDR3 is TGTGCCAGCAGCGAATGGACTAGCGGGAGGGCCGGTGAGCAGTTCTTC. Filled out from reference TRBV7-2 and TRBJ2-1, the complete variable domain reads GAGVSQSPSNKVTEKGKDVELRCDPISGHTALYWYRQSLGQGLEFLIYFQGNSAPDKSGLPSDRFSAERTGGSVSTLTIQRTQQEDSAVYLCASSEWTSGRAGEQFFGPGTRLTVL.

This chain links TRBV5-6 with TRBJ1-2; 9 nucleotides align to TRBD1. The germline V gene encodes CDR1 SGHDT and CDR2 YYEEEE. The CDR3 is made up of 14 amino acids. V dropped 5 bases and J dropped 0; count of bases not matched to a gene: 2. The CDR3 DNA sequence: TGTGCCAGCAGAAGGGACAGGGCTAACTATGGCTACACCTTC. Protein: CASRRDRANYGYTF.

This chain joins TRBV27 and TRBJ2-7, with 9 bases aligning to TRBD2. The V segment lost 8 bases and the J segment 5 bases; nucleotides outside the gene matches: 13. Germline values: CDR1 MNHEY, CDR2 SMNVEV (reference sequence). The CDR3 runs 15 residues. CDR3 loop: CASRFASGVINEQYF. CDR3 DNA: TGTGCCAGCCGGTTCGCTAGCGGGGTGATCAACGAGCAGTACTTC.

V is TRBV5-1 and J is TRBJ2-6; D unclear. Trimming removed 0 bases from V and 2 bases from J, with 9 bases in between. The V gene's germline CDR1 is SGHRS and CDR2 YFSETQ. The CDR3 contains 16 residues. CDR3: CASSLGLAPGANVLTF. DNA of the CDR3: TGCGCCAGCAGCTTGGGACTGGCTCCTGGGGCCAACGTCCTGACTTTC.

This chain connects TRBV9 to TRBJ2-5; 14 positions match TRBD2. The CDR3 consists of 16 residues. Trimming removed 3 bases from V and 5 bases from J; junction bases left unmatched: 6. CDR1 SGDLS and CDR2 YYNGEE come from the germline V gene. The chain's CDR3 is CASSGGLAGGRETQYF. Here the CDR3 DNA reads TGTGCCAGCAGCGGTGGACTAGCGGGAGGACGTGAGACCCAGTACTTC. The full variable domain, in which reference TRBV9 and TRBJ2-5 provide the parts outside the CDR3, is DSGVTQTPKHLITATGQRVTLRCSPRSGDLSVYWYQQSLDQGLQFLIQYYNGEERAKGNILERFSAQQFPDLHSELNLSSLELGDSALYFCASSGGLAGGRETQYFGPGTRLLVL.

The chain joins TRBV27 to TRBJ2-7, with TRBD1 matching 10 bases. Unmatched junction bases numbered 11, after V lost 3 bases and J lost 6 bases. Germline CDR1 reads MNHEY; CDR2 reads SMNVEV (reference sequence). The CDR3 is made up of 16 amino acids. CDR3 coding DNA: TGTGCCAGCAGTTTTCTAACCGGGACAGGGGTCTCCGAGCAGTACTTC. This sequence encodes CASSFLTGTGVSEQYF.